This T cell receptor beta chain appears in the sequencing data of a study of cytomegalovirus exposure and HLA in healthy donors. CDR1 MNHEY and CDR2 SVGAGI come from the germline V gene. The ends were cut back, 6 bases at V and 7 bases at J, with 18 bases in the middle. The CDR3 extends over 14 amino acids. General study results and limits: Researchers had no immune exposure information except CMV serostatus available.

On this clone itself: Antigen specificity is unknown.

Researchers ran the PCR with 60 Vbeta and 13 Jbeta primers. Here immunoSEQ multiplex PCR was the method, and the copy in TCRdb shows in-frame clones only, minus some. The data contain about 140,000 clones, around 65% of them singletons. The clonotype was recovered from a male donor in good health and CMV-seronegative. The sample comprised PBMCs. This chain joins TRBV6-5 and TRBJ1-1; no reliable D call. The CDR3 reads CASRTRGGSDEAFF. CDR3 DNA sequence: TGTGCCAGCAGGACCCGTGGAGGGTCCGATGAAGCTTTCTTT.